The 11 T cell receptor beta chains below all came from one sample that was sequenced in a study of cytomegalovirus exposure and HLA in healthy donors. Assay used: immunoSEQ multiplex PCR; TCRdb lists only in-frame clones, some missing. The sample records under 250,000 clones, 83% being singletons. The sample taken for sequencing was PBMCs. The receptors were sampled from a woman in her late teens or twenties in good health and CMV-seronegative.

The chain carries TRBV5-4 and TRBJ1-4; D may be TRBD1 (6 bases). CDR1 and CDR2 (germline): SGHNT, YYREEE (reference sequence). The CDR3 is 14 amino acids. Deletions cut 4 bases from V and 8 bases from J, with 15 bases between. DNA of the CDR3: TGTGCCAGCAGCCGGAACAGGGTAGGAGAAAAACTGTTTTTT. It codes for CASSRNRVGEKLFF.

This clone was picked up one time. The V call is TRBV11-2, the J call TRBJ2-5; possibly TRBD2 for D (5 bases). There are 12 residues in the CDR3. Germline-derived CDR1 and CDR2 are SGHAT and FQNNGV. V gave up 3 bases and J gave up 4 bases, with 6 bases separating them. The CDR3 nucleotides are TGTGCCAGCAGCTTTCGGGGAGAGACCCAGTACTTC. Translation gives CASSFRGETQYF.

This chain links TRBV30 with TRBJ1-5, with 7 bases fitting TRBD1. Germline values: CDR1 GTSNPN, CDR2 SVGIG (reference sequence). Trimming took 4 bases from V and 7 from J; bases not matched to a gene: 13. The CDR3 runs 15 residues. The CDR3 is CAWNTQTGFSQPQHF. For the CDR3, the DNA is TGTGCCTGGAATACACAGACAGGGTTCAGCCAGCCCCAGCATTTT.

V is TRBV1 and J is TRBJ2-2; TRBD1, the table's D call, was not compared with the DNA. TRBV1 is a known pseudogene. This CDR3 contains 16 residues. CDR3 nucleotide sequence: TGCACCAGCAGCCATCGGACATGCGCGAACACCGGGGAGCTGTTTTTT. Its protein is CTSSHRTCANTGELFF.

This clone was picked up one time. CDR3 sequence (DNA): TGTGCCAGCAGTCCCCCCCTGGGGCGGGAGGGCTCCTACAATGAGCAGTTCTTC. Protein sequence: CASSPPLGREGSYNEQFF. The chain links TRBV27 to TRBJ2-1, with 9 bases lining up with TRBD2. V shed 5 bases, J shed 0 bases, and the junction held 11 bases outside the gene matches. The CDR3 is made up of 18 amino acids. From germline, CDR1 is MNHEY and CDR2 SMNVEV (reference sequence).

V is TRBV5-4 and J is TRBJ2-7; D remains unclear. V was pared by 0 bases and J by 6 bases, with 7 bases between. The length of the CDR3 is 12 residues. CDR1 SGHNT and CDR2 YYREEE come from the germline V gene (reference sequence). The CDR3 is CASSLDSGEQYF. In DNA form, the CDR3 reads TGTGCCAGCAGCTTGGATTCTGGCGAGCAGTACTTC.

This sequence joins TRBV28 and TRBJ2-1; D assignment may be TRBD1 or TRBD2 (6 bases each). The CDR3 contains 13 residues. Per the germline V gene, CDR1 is MDHEN and CDR2 is SYDVKM. V was cut by 1 base and J by 9 bases, with 10 bases left in between. CDR3 sequence (DNA): TGTGCCAGCAGTTTATTAGGGGGGTCTGAGCAGTTCTTC. This codes for CASSLLGGSEQFF.

The CDR3 DNA reads TGTGCCTGGAGTTCGGGACTTACCACAGATACGCAGTATTTT. This gives the protein CAWSSGLTTDTQYF. The rearrangement joins TRBV30 to TRBJ2-3, with D tentatively TRBD2 (6 bases). Germline V lookup: CDR1 GTSNPN, CDR2 SVGIG (reference sequence). Trimming pared 2 bases from V and 2 bases from J, leaving 11 bases between. The CDR3 has 14 amino acids. Full variable domain (missing parts from reference TRBV30 and TRBJ2-3): SQTIHQWPATLVQPVGSPLSLECTVEGTSNPNLYWYRQAAGRGLQLLFYSVGIGQISSEVPQNLSASRPQDRQFILSSKKLLLSDSGFYLCAWSSGLTTDTQYFGPGTRLTVL.

This chain uses TRBV5-1 with TRBJ2-1; D is perhaps TRBD1 (6 bases). The CDR3 has 18 amino acids. Trimming cost V 0 bases and J 4 bases, with 20 bases left between them. Germline loops: CDR1 SGHRS, CDR2 YFSETQ. The chain's CDR3 is CASSLDPEAGVAYNEQFF. The CDR3 nucleotides read TGCGCCAGCAGCTTGGATCCCGAAGCAGGGGTGGCTTACAATGAGCAGTTCTTC.

This chain links TRBV6-5 with TRBJ2-1, with TRBD2 identical over 9 bases. CDR1 and CDR2 (germline): MNHEY, SVGAGI. The V segment lost 6 bases and the J segment 11 bases; nucleotides outside the gene matches: 11. This CDR3 has 14 residues. The CDR3 protein is CASSRSGSLSKQFF. In nucleotides, the CDR3 is TGTGCCAGCAGCCGTAGCGGGAGTCTTAGTAAGCAGTTCTTC.

J is TRBJ2-2 and V is TRBV5-6; the match to TRBD1 covers 9 bases. Looked up from germline, CDR1 is SGHDT and CDR2 is YYEEEE. With 4 bases clipped from V and 5 bases from J, the junction kept 9 bases outside the gene matches. The CDR3 sequence is 16 residues long. The CDR3 DNA follows: TGTGCCAGCAGCCCCTCGGGGACAGGGAAGACCGGGGAGCTGTTTTTT. Its translation is CASSPSGTGKTGELFF.